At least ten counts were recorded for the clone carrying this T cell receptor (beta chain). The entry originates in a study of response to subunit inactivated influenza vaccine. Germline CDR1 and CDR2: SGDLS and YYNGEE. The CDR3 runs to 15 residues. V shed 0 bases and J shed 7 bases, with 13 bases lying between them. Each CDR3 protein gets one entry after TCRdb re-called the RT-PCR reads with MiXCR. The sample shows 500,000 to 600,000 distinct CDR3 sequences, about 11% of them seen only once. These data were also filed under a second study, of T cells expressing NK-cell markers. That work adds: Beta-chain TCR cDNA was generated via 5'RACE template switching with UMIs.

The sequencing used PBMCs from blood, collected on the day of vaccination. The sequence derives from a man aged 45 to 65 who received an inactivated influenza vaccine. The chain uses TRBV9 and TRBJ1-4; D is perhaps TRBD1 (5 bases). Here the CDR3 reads CASSVVSGGIEKLFF. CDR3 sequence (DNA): TGTGCCAGCAGCGTAGTTTCGGGGGGGATTGAAAAACTGTTTTTT. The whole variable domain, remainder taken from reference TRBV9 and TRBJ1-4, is DSGVTQTPKHLITATGQRVTLRCSPRSGDLSVYWYQQSLDQGLQFLIQYYNGEERAKGNILERFSAQQFPDLHSELNLSSLELGDSALYFCASSVVSGGIEKLFFGSGTQLSVL.